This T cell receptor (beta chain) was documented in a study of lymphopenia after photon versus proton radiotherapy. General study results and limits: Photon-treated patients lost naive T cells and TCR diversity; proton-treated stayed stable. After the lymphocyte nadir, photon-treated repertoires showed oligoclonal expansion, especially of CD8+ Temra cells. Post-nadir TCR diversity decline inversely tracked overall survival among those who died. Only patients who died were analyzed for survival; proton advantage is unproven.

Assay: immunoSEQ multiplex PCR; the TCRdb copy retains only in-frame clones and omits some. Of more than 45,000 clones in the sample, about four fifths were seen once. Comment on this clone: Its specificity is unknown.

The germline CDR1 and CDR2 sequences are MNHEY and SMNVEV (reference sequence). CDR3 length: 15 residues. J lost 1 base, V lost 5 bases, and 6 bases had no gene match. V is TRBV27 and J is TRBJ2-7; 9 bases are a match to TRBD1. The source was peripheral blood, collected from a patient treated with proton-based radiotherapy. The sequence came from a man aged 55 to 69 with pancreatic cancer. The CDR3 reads CASSQSGQGSYEQYF. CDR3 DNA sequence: TGTGCCAGCAGTCAATCTGGACAGGGGTCCTACGAGCAGTACTTC.